The 25 T cell receptor beta chains below all came from one sample that was sequenced in a study of cytomegalovirus exposure and HLA in healthy donors. The PCR was carried out with 60 Vbeta primers and 13 Jbeta primers. This table comes from immunoSEQ multiplex PCR, and its TCRdb copy is limited to in-frame clones, with some not included. Of 90,000 to 130,000 clones listed, 80% are singletons. What was sequenced was PBMCs. The receptors originated from a woman aged 60-75 years in good health and CMV-seropositive.

V usage is TRBV18 and J usage is TRBJ1-1; unclear D gene. Looked up from germline, CDR1 is KGHSH and CDR2 is LQKENI. The V end was cut by 6 bases, the J end by 1 base, with 9 bases between. The CDR3 length is 13 residues. DNA of the CDR3: TGTGCCAGCTCTAGCTCAGCGAACACTGAAGCTTTCTTT. It encodes CASSSSANTEAFF.

The gene calls are TRBV10-3 and TRBJ2-1; 11 bases fit TRBD2. Trimming removed 9 bases from V and 4 bases from J; junction bases left unmatched: 8. Germline assignment: CDR1 ENHRY and CDR2 SYGVKD. This CDR3 has 15 residues. CDR3 sequence reads: CAIRQGLADYNEQFF. CDR3 in DNA: TGTGCCATAAGACAGGGACTAGCGGATTACAATGAGCAGTTCTTC.

The V gene is TRBV19, the J gene TRBJ1-2, with TRBD1 identical over 7 bases. The CDR3 runs to 16 residues. The V gene's germline CDR1 is LNHDA and CDR2 SQIVND (reference sequence). Trimming at V came to 2 bases and at J to 3 bases, leaving 9 bases not matched to a gene. The DNA for the CDR3 is TGTGCCAGTAGTATATTTAGCCTACAGGGGCACTATGGCTACACCTTC. This translates into CASSIFSLQGHYGYTF.

V usage is TRBV5-1 and J usage is TRBJ1-2; D remains unclear. Germline lookup yields CDR1 SGHRS and CDR2 YFSETQ. The ends were cut back, 3 bases at V and 8 bases at J, with 17 bases in the middle. This CDR3 contains 14 residues. The CDR3 region is CASSSGRDLLGYTF. The DNA of the CDR3 is TGCGCCAGCAGCTCCGGACGGGATCTTTTGGGCTACACCTTC.

The chain links TRBV27 to TRBJ1-5, with D possibly being TRBD1 (5 bases). This CDR3 region has 14 residues. Trimming removed 11 bases at V and 2 bases at J, with 16 bases between. Germline loops: CDR1 MNHEY, CDR2 SMNVEV (reference sequence). The CDR3 DNA follows: TGTGCCCCCCCTGGGGGGGGTCGCAATCAGCCCCAGCATTTT. Translating it yields CAPPGGGRNQPQHF.

The chain combines TRBV11-3 with TRBJ2-1; TRBD1 agrees at 11 bases. This CDR3 spans 16 amino acids. Germline assignment: CDR1 SGHNT and CDR2 YENEEA. V gave up 5 bases and J gave up 5 bases; unmatched junction bases: 8. CDR3 in DNA: TGTGCCAGCAGCGATAACCGGGACAGGGGGGACAATGAGCAGTTCTTC. Translating gives CASSDNRDRGDNEQFF.

This chain uses TRBV29-1 with TRBJ1-1; no reliable D call. The CDR3 runs to 13 residues. Germline loops: CDR1 SQVTM, CDR2 ANQGSEA. V was pared by 4 bases and J by 1 base, with 10 bases between. CDR3 amino acids: CSVGGNGNTEAFF. CDR3 coding DNA: TGCAGCGTTGGAGGGAACGGGAACACTGAAGCTTTCTTT.

The chain joins TRBV6-1 to TRBJ1-5; the D is unclear. The CDR3 extends over 13 amino acids. Trimming removed 5 bases at V and 4 bases at J, with 9 bases between. CDR1 is MNHNS and CDR2 is SASEGT in the germline V gene. The CDR3 loop reads CASSSTSNQPQHF. CDR3 bases: TGTGCCAGCAGTTCGACATCGAATCAGCCCCAGCATTTT.

This chain links TRBV7-2 with TRBJ2-3; D is ambiguous. V was pared by 1 base and J by 4 bases, with 9 bases between. CDR1 is SGHTA, CDR2 FQGNSA, per germline. This CDR3 region has 14 residues. CDR3 sequence (DNA): TGTGCCAGCAGCTTAGGAGTGGGCCCAGATACGCAGTATTTT. It is translated as CASSLGVGPDTQYF.

The chain combines TRBV29-1 with TRBJ2-1; the match to TRBD1 covers 7 bases. Germline V CDR1 and CDR2: SQVTM, ANQGSEA. The CDR3 runs 15 residues. V trimming: 7 bases; J trimming: 0 bases; junction bases outside the gene matches: 9. In DNA, the CDR3 is TGCAGCGCCCAACCGGGACAGAGCTCCTACAATGAGCAGTTCTTC. Its protein product is CSAQPGQSSYNEQFF.

The chain has TRBV5-4 and TRBJ2-6, with TRBD2 matching 7 bases. The CDR3 has 18 amino acids. V dropped 0 bases and J dropped 4; count of bases not matched to a gene: 10. Germline CDR1 SGHNT, CDR2 YYREEE (reference sequence). The CDR3 here is CASSLAGEGGYGANVLTF. CDR3 sequence (DNA): TGTGCCAGCAGCTTGGCCGGGGAGGGTGGGTACGGGGCCAACGTCCTGACTTTC.

CDR3 loop: CASRPDTNSNQPQHF. CDR3 nucleotide sequence: TGTGCCAGCAGACCGGACACGAATAGCAATCAGCCCCAGCATTTT. V and J are TRBV28 and TRBJ1-5; tentatively, D is TRBD1 (5 bases). CDR3 size: 15 residues. Germline V gene lookup returns CDR1 MDHEN and CDR2 SYDVKM. Trimming cost V 6 bases and J 0 bases, with 12 bases left between them.

The CDR3 DNA reads as TGTGCCAGCAGCCGCGGGGGGAATCAAGAGACCCAGTACTTC. Its protein product is CASSRGGNQETQYF. V is TRBV7-3 and J is TRBJ2-5, with 8 bases aligning to TRBD2. The CDR3 contains 14 residues. Per the germline V gene, CDR1 is SGHTA and CDR2 is FQGTGA. Trimming removed 5 bases from V and 2 bases from J; junction bases left unmatched: 4.

The V gene is TRBV5-1, the J gene TRBJ1-4; the D is unclear. Deletions cut 0 bases from V and 4 bases from J, with 19 bases between. The CDR3 is made up of 18 amino acids. In germline, CDR1 is SGHRS, CDR2 YFSETQ. The DNA of the CDR3 is TGCGCCAGCAGCTTGGGGCTTCGAGGCCGCACCCTTAATGAAAAACTGTTTTTT. Amino acid sequence: CASSLGLRGRTLNEKLFF.

The J gene is TRBJ2-1, the V gene TRBV5-8; 10 bases line up with TRBD2. Germline CDR1 reads SGHTS; CDR2 reads YDEGEE. There are 17 residues in the CDR3. J gave up 0 bases and V 0 bases, and 3 bases lay outside the gene matches. The CDR3 DNA follows: TGTGCCAGCAGCTTGGTCGGACTAGCGGACTCCTACAATGAGCAGTTCTTC. It specifies CASSLVGLADSYNEQFF. The whole variable domain, filled in from reference TRBV5-8 and TRBJ2-1, reads EAGVTQSPTHLIKTRGQQATLRCSPISGHTSVYWYQQALGLGLQFLLWYDEGEERNRGNFPPRFSGRQFPNYSSELNVNALELEDSALYLCASSLVGLADSYNEQFFGPGTRLTVL.

The chain employs TRBV10-3 and TRBJ2-7; tentatively, D is TRBD1 (6 bases). Trimming stripped 10 bases from V and 0 bases from J, with 16 bases between. CDR3 size: 14 residues. The germline V gene has CDR1 ENHRY and CDR2 SYGVKD. Here the CDR3 DNA reads TGTGCCACCATGAACAGGGACCTCTCCTACGAGCAGTACTTC. Amino acid sequence: CATMNRDLSYEQYF.

This clone was counted between two and nine times. This chain uses TRBV7-6 with TRBJ1-5; D is perhaps TRBD1 (5 bases). The V gene lost 0 bases and the J gene lost 2 bases, with 11 bases spanning the gap. Germline V gene data show CDR1 as SGHVS and CDR2 as FNYEAQ. This CDR3 has 16 amino acids. CDR3 region: CASSLAYGGGNQPQHF. CDR3 DNA sequence: TGTGCCAGCAGCTTAGCATACGGGGGTGGCAATCAGCCCCAGCATTTT.

The J gene is TRBJ2-2, the V gene TRBV9, with 10 bases aligning to TRBD2. CDR3 length equals 14 residues. Trimming took 8 bases from V and 5 from J; bases not matched to a gene: 6. Germline CDR1 SGDLS, CDR2 YYNGEE. The DNA of the CDR3 is TGTGCCAGACTAGCGGGAAAGGGGACCGGGGAGCTGTTTTTT. As protein: CARLAGKGTGELFF.

This clone was picked up one time. The CDR3, as DNA: TGTGCCAGTAGGGTTAGCGGGAGAGCAGATACGCAGTATTTT. Protein: CASRVSGRADTQYF. The chain uses TRBV19 and TRBJ2-3; TRBD2 aligns across 9 bases. The CDR3 is made up of 14 amino acids. Germline assignment: CDR1 LNHDA and CDR2 SQIVND (reference sequence). Unmatched junction bases numbered 5, after V lost 6 bases and J lost 4 bases. Supplemented by reference TRBV19 and TRBJ2-3, the full variable domain reads DGGITQSPKYLFRKEGQNVTLSCEQNLNHDAMYWYRQDPGQGLRLIYYSQIVNDFQKGDIAEGYSVSREKKESFPLTVTSAQKNPTAFYLCASRVSGRADTQYFGPGTRLTVL.

This clone came up a few times. The V and J genes are TRBV5-1 and TRBJ1-1; no reliable D call. The CDR3 has 13 residues. CDR1 and CDR2 from the germline V gene are SGHRS and YFSETQ. Trimming shortened V by 1 base and J by 6 bases, and 10 bases separated the two germline ends. The CDR3 loop reads CASSLLSRAEAFF. The CDR3 nucleotides are TGCGCCAGCAGCTTGCTGAGTCGTGCTGAAGCTTTCTTT.

The rearrangement uses TRBV18 and TRBJ1-1, with a possible D match to TRBD1 (6 bases). This CDR3 region has 13 residues. Per germline, CDR1 KGHSH and CDR2 LQKENI. The V and J ends lost 4 bases and 0 bases respectively, with 6 bases between them. The CDR3 spells CASSQGVNTEAFF. CDR3 DNA: TGTGCCAGCTCACAGGGGGTGAACACTGAAGCTTTCTTT. Complete variable domain (other parts from reference TRBV18 and TRBJ1-1): NAGVMQNPRHLVRRRGQEARLRCSPMKGHSHVYWYRQLPEEGLKFMVYLQKENIIDESGMPKERFSAEFPKEGPSILRIQQVVRGDSAAYFCASSQGVNTEAFFGQGTRLTVV.

The chain couples TRBV28 to TRBJ2-3; 12 positions match TRBD2. The CDR3 spans 16 residues. Germline V lookup: CDR1 MDHEN, CDR2 SYDVKM. Trimming at V came to 4 bases and at J to 6 bases, leaving 8 bases not matched to a gene. CDR3 DNA sequence: TGTGCCAGCAGTTCCCTTCTAGCGGGAGGGATGGATACGCAGTATTTT. Its protein is CASSSLLAGGMDTQYF.

The chain is built from TRBV2 and TRBJ1-5; no firm D call. V was trimmed by 4 bases and J by 6 bases, leaving 16 bases between them. From germline, CDR1 is SNHLY and CDR2 FYNNEI. The CDR3 extends over 15 amino acids. Here the CDR3 reads CASSVEGIVIQPQHF. The CDR3 DNA sequence: TGTGCCAGCAGTGTGGAGGGTATAGTTATTCAGCCCCAGCATTTT.

V usage is TRBV28 and J usage is TRBJ1-5; no definite D call. The V end was cut by 4 bases, the J end by 2 bases, with 3 bases between. This CDR3 comprises 12 residues. CDR1 and CDR2 from the germline V gene are MDHEN and SYDVKM. CDR3 loop: CASSSGNQPQHF. The DNA for the CDR3 is TGTGCCAGCAGTTCGGGCAATCAGCCCCAGCATTTT.

The chain recombines TRBV6-5 with TRBJ2-3; TRBD1 aligns across 8 bases. V lost 6 bases and J lost 6; bases outside the gene matches: 11. The CDR3 extends over 15 amino acids. CDR1 and CDR2 from the germline V gene are MNHEY and SVGAGI. The CDR3 protein is CASSPLTGGLDTQYF. The CDR3, as DNA: TGTGCCAGCAGCCCCCTAACAGGGGGATTGGATACGCAGTATTTT.